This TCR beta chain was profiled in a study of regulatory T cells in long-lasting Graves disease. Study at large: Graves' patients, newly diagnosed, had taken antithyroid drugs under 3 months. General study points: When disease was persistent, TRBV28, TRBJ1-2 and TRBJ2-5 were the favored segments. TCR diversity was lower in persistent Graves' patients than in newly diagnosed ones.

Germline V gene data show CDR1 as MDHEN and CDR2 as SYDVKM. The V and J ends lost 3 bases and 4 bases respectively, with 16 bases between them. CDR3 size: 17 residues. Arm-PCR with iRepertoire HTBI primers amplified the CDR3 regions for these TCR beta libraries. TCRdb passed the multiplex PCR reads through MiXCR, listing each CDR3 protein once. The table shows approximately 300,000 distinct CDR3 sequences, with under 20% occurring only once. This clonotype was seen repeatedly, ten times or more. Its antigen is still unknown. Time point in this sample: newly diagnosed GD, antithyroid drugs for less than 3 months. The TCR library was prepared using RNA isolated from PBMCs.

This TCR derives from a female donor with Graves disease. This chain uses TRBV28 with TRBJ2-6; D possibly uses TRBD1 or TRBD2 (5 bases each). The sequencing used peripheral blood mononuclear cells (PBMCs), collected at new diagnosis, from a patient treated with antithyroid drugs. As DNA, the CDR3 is TGTGCCAGCAGTTTTTATCATGCAGGGACCGGGGCCAACGTCCTGACTTTC. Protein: CASSFYHAGTGANVLTF. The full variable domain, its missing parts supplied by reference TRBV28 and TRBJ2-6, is DVKVTQSSRYLVKRTGEKVFLECVQDMDHENMFWYRQDPGLGLRLIYFSYDVKMKEKGDIPEGYSVSREKKERFSLILESASTNQTSMYLCASSFYHAGTGANVLTFGAGSRLTVL.